The T cell receptor beta chain described here comes from a study of T-cell reconstitution after alpha-beta-depleted transplantation in children. The TCRbeta library incorporated unique molecular identifiers. Via MiXCR, TCRdb re-called the PCR reads, giving one row per CDR3 protein. The sample has just under 550,000 distinct CDR3 sequences, about 17% seen once. V lost 1 base and J lost 2; bases outside the gene matches: 12. The CDR3 consists of 18 residues. Germline V gene data show CDR1 as MGHRA and CDR2 as YSYEKL. Here the sequenced sample was PBMCs from the stem cell graft donor, taken from the stem cell graft. This receptor was obtained from a human donor who donated a stem cell graft to a child with acute lymphoblastic leukemia. The rearrangement uses TRBV4-1 and TRBJ2-7; 9 bases match TRBD2. For the CDR3, the DNA is TGCGCCAGCAGCCAAGCCCGGGGTAGCGGGAGTGTAACCTACGAGCAGTACTTC. Translated, it gives CASSQARGSGSVTYEQYF.